The sample holds a few counts of the clone carrying this T cell receptor (beta chain). The antigen remains unidentified. The data are from a study of shared clonotypes between healthy human individuals. Points from the study as a whole: The genetic and exposure-history diversity represented was limited by few donors.

Germline V gene lookup returns CDR1 MGHDK and CDR2 SYGVNS. Trimming took 10 bases from V and 2 from J; bases not matched to a gene: 9. This CDR3 has 14 residues. The authors ran unsorted PBMC replicate PCRs on 300 ng DNA, 32,000 or so T cell genomes. Source study methods: ImmunoSEQ output held junction-only sequences without quality scores, so filtering differed. Using immunoSEQ multiplex PCR, the repertoire was profiled, and TCRdb retains in-frame clones only, with some absent. That table supplies the V and J calls and clone size; D and trimming were determined from the DNA. The profile shows about 490,000 clones, around 80% of them singletons.

This receptor was identified in a woman aged 40 to 49 in good health. Some clones in this sample may be carry-over from other donors' samples. Input material: PBMCs. The chain couples TRBV25-1 to TRBJ2-7; TRBD2 agrees at 9 bases. CDR3 DNA sequence: TGTGCCACCCGCCCAGCGGGAGGCCCCTACGAGCAGTACTTC. This sequence encodes CATRPAGGPYEQYF.